These 14 T cell receptor beta chains were all obtained from the same sample, sequenced in a study of blood T cell repertoires in COVID-19. The protocol was immunoSEQ multiplex PCR, while the TCRdb copy is restricted to in-frame clones and leaves out a portion. Among around 240,000 clones, around 83% were seen once, and the ten largest hold about 7.4%. Sequenced material: peripheral blood. Receptor source: a woman between 45 and 60 years old with acute or convalescent COVID-19.

This clone has only one observation. The J gene is TRBJ2-1, the V gene TRBV4-1; 7 nucleotides match TRBD2. The CDR3 is 13 amino acids. The J segment lost 7 bases and the V segment lost 4 bases, leaving 4 bases of the junction unmatched. Looked up from germline, CDR1 is MGHRA and CDR2 is YSYEKL. In nucleotides, the CDR3 is TGCGCCAGCAGCCTCAGACTAGCAAATGAGCAGTTCTTC. It yields the protein CASSLRLANEQFF.

This chain joins TRBV9 and TRBJ2-5; 11 positions match TRBD1. V dropped 3 bases and J dropped 5; count of bases not matched to a gene: 6. Germline-derived CDR1 and CDR2 are SGDLS and YYNGEE. The CDR3 is 15 residues long. The DNA for the CDR3 is TGTGCCAGCAGCGAAAAGGGACAGGGGGTCGAGACCCAGTACTTC. Its protein is CASSEKGQGVETQYF.

In DNA, the CDR3 is TGTGCCAGCAGCCCAAGACAGGGGGCGAATGAGCAGTTCTTC. It specifies CASSPRQGANEQFF. The chain is built from TRBV7-2 and TRBJ2-1, with 10 bases matching TRBD1. The germline V gene has CDR1 SGHTA and CDR2 FQGNSA. V lost 5 bases to trimming and J lost 7 bases; unmatched junction nucleotides: 5. The CDR3 loop spans 14 amino acids.

This chain uses TRBV11-3 with TRBJ1-4; D unclear. The CDR3 is 15 amino acids. The germline CDR1 and CDR2 sequences are SGHNT and YENEEA. V lost 4 bases and J 3 bases, leaving 12 bases between the germline ends. CDR3 sequence: CASSSGSPSNEKLFF. For the CDR3, the DNA is TGTGCCAGCAGCTCGGGGTCTCCTTCTAATGAAAAACTGTTTTTT.

The table lists this clone with a count of one. The chain links TRBV7-2 to TRBJ2-1, with D possibly matching TRBD1 (5 bases). The CDR3 is made up of 14 amino acids. CDR1 SGHTA and CDR2 FQGNSA come from the germline V gene. V lost 6 bases and J 5 bases, leaving 14 bases between the germline ends. Here the CDR3 reads CASSSGNPNNEQFF. For the CDR3, the DNA is TGTGCCAGCAGTTCAGGGAATCCTAACAATGAGCAGTTCTTC. Drawing the rest from reference TRBV7-2 and TRBJ2-1, the complete variable domain is GAGVSQSPSNKVTEKGKDVELRCDPISGHTALYWYRQSLGQGLEFLIYFQGNSAPDKSGLPSDRFSAERTGGSVSTLTIQRTQQEDSAVYLCASSSGNPNNEQFFGPGTRLTVL.

The chain couples TRBV6-1 to TRBJ1-4; weak D call: TRBD1 (5 bases). CDR1 and CDR2 (germline): MNHNS, SASEGT. There are 15 residues in the CDR3. V was cut by 0 bases and J by 8 bases, with 13 bases left in between. CDR3 region: CASSEATAGWEKLFF. The CDR3 DNA reads TGTGCCAGCAGTGAAGCGACGGCAGGGTGGGAAAAACTGTTTTTT.

CDR3 DNA: TGTGCCAGCAGCCAAGGGGACAGGTATGGCTACACCTTC. Its translation: CASSQGDRYGYTF. J is TRBJ1-2 and V is TRBV4-2, with TRBD1 matching 8 bases. Germline V CDR1 and CDR2: LGHNA, YNFKEQ. The length of the CDR3 is 13 residues. The V gene end was trimmed by 1 base and the J gene end by 5 bases; junction bases not matched to a gene: 0.

This chain uses TRBV2 with TRBJ1-2, with a possible D match to TRBD1 (5 bases). V was clipped by 7 bases and J by 8 bases, with 20 bases between them. This CDR3 has 14 residues. Germline CDR1 SNHLY, CDR2 FYNNEI. In nucleotides, the CDR3 is TGTGCCAGCAAGCAGGAGGGGCGCGGGGTAGGCTACACCTTC. It is translated as CASKQEGRGVGYTF.

The V call is TRBV6-5, the J call TRBJ1-2, with 8 bases that match TRBD1. This CDR3 spans 14 amino acids. J gave up 7 bases and V 5 bases, and 9 bases lay outside the gene matches. Germline V gene sequence: CDR1 MNHEY, CDR2 SVGAGI. This chain's CDR3 is CASSPNLDRGGYTF. CDR3 bases: TGTGCCAGCAGTCCAAACCTCGACAGGGGTGGCTACACCTTC.

The chain couples TRBV2 to TRBJ2-2; TRBD2 matches at 12 bases. Unmatched junction bases numbered 8, after V lost 5 bases and J lost 1 base. The CDR3 has 18 amino acids. Germline assignment: CDR1 SNHLY and CDR2 FYNNEI. CDR3 bases: TGTGCCAGCAGTCCTAACCCACTAGCGGGAGGGAACACCGGGGAGCTGTTTTTT. Residues: CASSPNPLAGGNTGELFF.

The chain joins TRBV18 to TRBJ2-7; 10 nucleotides match TRBD2. Germline CDR1 and CDR2: KGHSH and LQKENI. The CDR3 extends over 16 amino acids. The J segment lost 6 bases and the V segment lost 2 bases, leaving 10 bases of the junction unmatched. For the CDR3, the DNA is TGTGCCAGCTCACCAGATATAGCGGGAGGACTCGGCGAGCAGTACTTC. This translates into CASSPDIAGGLGEQYF.

The chain carries TRBV5-6 and TRBJ2-5; 11 nucleotides line up with TRBD1. Trimming took 6 bases from V and 7 from J; bases not matched to a gene: 8. The CDR3 is 14 amino acids. The V gene's germline CDR1 is SGHDT and CDR2 YYEEEE. In nucleotides, the CDR3 is TGTGCCAGCAAGTTGGACAGGGGGCTTGGGACCCAGTACTTC. Translated, it gives CASKLDRGLGTQYF.

The sample holds a few counts of this clone. This chain connects TRBV4-1 to TRBJ2-7; D perhaps matches TRBD1 (5 bases). CDR3 length equals 15 residues. Germline V gene sequence: CDR1 MGHRA, CDR2 YSYEKL. V gave up 3 bases and J gave up 1 base, with 13 bases separating them. CDR3 bases: TGCGCCAGCAGCCAGGCCTACAGGTTTTCCTACGAGCAGTACTTC. Its protein product is CASSQAYRFSYEQYF.

The chain combines TRBV5-8 with TRBJ1-6, with D perhaps TRBD1 (5 bases). The CDR3 runs 11 residues. CDR1 SGHTS and CDR2 YDEGEE come from the germline V gene. V was cut by 0 bases and J by 16 bases, with 8 bases left in between. The CDR3 is CASSLGGGLHF. DNA for the CDR3: TGTGCCAGCAGCTTGGGGGGGGGACTCCACTTT.